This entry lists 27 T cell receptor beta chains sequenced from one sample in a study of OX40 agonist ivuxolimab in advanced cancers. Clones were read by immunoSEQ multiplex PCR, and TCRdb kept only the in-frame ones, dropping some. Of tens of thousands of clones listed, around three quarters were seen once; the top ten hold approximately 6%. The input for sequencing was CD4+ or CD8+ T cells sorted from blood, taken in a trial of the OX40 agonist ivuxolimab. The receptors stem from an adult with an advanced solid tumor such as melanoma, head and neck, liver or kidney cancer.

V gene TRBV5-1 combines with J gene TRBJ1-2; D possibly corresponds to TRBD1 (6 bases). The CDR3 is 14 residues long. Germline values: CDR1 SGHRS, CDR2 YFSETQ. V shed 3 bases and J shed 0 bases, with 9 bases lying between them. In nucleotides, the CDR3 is TGCGCCAGCAGCTCGACAGGAGCTAACTATGGCTACACCTTC. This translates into CASSSTGANYGYTF.

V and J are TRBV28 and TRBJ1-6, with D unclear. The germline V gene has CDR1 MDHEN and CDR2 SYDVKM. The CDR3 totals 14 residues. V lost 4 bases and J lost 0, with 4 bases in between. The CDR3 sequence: CASSSPSYNSPLHF. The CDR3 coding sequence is TGTGCCAGCAGTTCCCCCTCCTATAATTCACCCCTCCACTTT.

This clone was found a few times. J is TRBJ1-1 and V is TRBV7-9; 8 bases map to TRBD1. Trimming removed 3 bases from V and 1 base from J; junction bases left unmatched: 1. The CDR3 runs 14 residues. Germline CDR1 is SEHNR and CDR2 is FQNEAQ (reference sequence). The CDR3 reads CASSFQGANTEAFF. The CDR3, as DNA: TGTGCCAGCAGCTTTCAGGGGGCGAACACTGAAGCTTTCTTT.

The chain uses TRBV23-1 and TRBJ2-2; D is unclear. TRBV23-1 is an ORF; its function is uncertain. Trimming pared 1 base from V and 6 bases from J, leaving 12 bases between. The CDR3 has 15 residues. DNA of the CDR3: TGCGCCAGCAGTCAATACCCAGATCTGGCCGGGGAGCTGTTTTTT. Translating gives CASSQYPDLAGELFF.

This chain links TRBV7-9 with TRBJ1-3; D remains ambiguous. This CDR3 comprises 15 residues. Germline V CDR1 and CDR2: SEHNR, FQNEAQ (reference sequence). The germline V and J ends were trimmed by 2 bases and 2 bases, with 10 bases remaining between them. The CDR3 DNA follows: TGTGCCAGCAGCTTAATAGCGAGCCCTGGAAACACCATATATTTT. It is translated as CASSLIASPGNTIYF.

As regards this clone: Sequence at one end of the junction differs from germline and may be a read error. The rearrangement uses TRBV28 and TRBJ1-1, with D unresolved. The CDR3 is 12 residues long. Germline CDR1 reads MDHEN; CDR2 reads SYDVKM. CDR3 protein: CASTLRGTEAFF. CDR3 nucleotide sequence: TGTGCCAGCACTTTACGGGGTACTGAAGCTTTCTTT.

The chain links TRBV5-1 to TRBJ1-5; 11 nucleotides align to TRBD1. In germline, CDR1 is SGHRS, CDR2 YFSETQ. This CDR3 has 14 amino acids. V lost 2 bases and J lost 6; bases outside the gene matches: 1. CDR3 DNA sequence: TGCGCCAGCAGCTTTGGGACAGGGGGTCAGCCCCAGCATTTT. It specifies CASSFGTGGQPQHF.

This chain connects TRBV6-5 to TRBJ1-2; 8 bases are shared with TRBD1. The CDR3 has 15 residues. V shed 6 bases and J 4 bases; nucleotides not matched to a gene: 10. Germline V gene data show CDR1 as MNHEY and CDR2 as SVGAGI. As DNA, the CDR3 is TGTGCCAGCAGGAAATACAGGGGGGATACCTATGGCTACACCTTC. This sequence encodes CASRKYRGDTYGYTF.

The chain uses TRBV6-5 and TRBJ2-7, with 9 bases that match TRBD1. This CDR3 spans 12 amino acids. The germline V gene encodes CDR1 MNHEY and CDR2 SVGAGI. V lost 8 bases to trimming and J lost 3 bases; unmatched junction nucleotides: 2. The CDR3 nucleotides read TGTGCCAGCGGGGGACAGGGCTACGAGCAGTACTTC. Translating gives CASGGQGYEQYF.

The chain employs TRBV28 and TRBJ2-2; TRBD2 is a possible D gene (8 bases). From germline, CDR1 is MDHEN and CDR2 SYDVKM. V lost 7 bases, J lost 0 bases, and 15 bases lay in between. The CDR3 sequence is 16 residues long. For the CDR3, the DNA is TGTGCCAGCATCAGGGGGGGACTAGCGAACACCGGGGAGCTGTTTTTT. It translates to CASIRGGLANTGELFF.

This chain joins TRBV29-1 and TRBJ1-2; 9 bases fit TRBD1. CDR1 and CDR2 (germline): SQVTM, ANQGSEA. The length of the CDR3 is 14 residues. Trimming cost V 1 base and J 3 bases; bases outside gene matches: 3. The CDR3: CSVEVRDRDYGYTF. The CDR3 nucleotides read TGCAGCGTTGAAGTCCGGGACAGGGACTATGGCTACACCTTC.

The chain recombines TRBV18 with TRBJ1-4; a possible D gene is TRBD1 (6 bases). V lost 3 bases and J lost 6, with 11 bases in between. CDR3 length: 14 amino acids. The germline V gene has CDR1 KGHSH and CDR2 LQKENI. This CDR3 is CASSPGTPYEKLFF. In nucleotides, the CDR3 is TGTGCCAGCTCACCCGGGACACCTTATGAAAAACTGTTTTTT.

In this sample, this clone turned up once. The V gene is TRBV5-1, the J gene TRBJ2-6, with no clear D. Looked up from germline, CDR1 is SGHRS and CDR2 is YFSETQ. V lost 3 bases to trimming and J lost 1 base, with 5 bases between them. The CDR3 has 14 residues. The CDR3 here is CASSSASGANVLTF. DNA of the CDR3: TGCGCCAGCAGCTCTGCTTCTGGGGCCAACGTCCTGACTTTC. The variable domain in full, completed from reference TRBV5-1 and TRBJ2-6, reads KAGVTQTPRYLIKTRGQQVTLSCSPISGHRSVSWYQQTPGQGLQFLFEYFSETQRNKGNFPGRFSGRQFSNSRSEMNVSTLELGDSALYLCASSSASGANVLTFGAGSRLTVL.

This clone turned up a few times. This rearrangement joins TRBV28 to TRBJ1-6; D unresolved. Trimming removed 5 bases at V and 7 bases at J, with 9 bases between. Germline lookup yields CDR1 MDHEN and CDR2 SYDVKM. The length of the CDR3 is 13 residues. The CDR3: CASSPARNSPLHF. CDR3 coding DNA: TGTGCCAGCAGTCCCGCTAGAAATTCACCCCTCCACTTT.

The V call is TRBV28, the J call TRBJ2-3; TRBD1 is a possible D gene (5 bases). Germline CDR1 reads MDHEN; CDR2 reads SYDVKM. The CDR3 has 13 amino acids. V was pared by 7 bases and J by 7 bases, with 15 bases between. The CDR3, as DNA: TGTGCCAGCAACCTTCCAGGGATAAATACGCAGTATTTT. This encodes CASNLPGINTQYF.

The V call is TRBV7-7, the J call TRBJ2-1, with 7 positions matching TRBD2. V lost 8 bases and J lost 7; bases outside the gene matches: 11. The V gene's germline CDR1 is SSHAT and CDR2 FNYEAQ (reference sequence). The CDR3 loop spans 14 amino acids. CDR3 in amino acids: CASGVGGSFNEQFF. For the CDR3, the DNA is TGTGCCAGCGGGGTTGGCGGGAGTTTTAATGAGCAGTTCTTC. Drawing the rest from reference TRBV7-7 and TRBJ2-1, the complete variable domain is GAGVSQSPRYKVTKRGQDVTLRCDPISSHATLYWYQQALGQGPEFLTYFNYEAQPDKSGLPSDRFSAERPEGSISTLTIQRTEQRDSAMYRCASGVGGSFNEQFFGPGTRLTVL.

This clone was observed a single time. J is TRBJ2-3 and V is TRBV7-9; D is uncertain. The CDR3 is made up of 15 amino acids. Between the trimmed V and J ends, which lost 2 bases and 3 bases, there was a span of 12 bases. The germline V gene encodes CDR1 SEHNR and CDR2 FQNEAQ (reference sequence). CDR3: CASSLNGRLTDTQYF. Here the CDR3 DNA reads TGTGCCAGCAGCTTAAATGGCAGGTTAACAGATACGCAGTATTTT. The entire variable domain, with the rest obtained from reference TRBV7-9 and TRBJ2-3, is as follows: DTGVSQNPRHKITKRGQNVTFRCDPISEHNRLYWYRQTLGQGPEFLTYFQNEAQLEKSRLLSDRFSAERPKGSFSTLEIQRTEQGDSAMYLCASSLNGRLTDTQYFGPGTRLTVL.

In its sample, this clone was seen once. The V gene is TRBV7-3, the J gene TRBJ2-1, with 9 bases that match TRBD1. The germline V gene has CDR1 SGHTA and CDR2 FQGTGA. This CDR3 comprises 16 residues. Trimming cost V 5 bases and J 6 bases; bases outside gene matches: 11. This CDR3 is CASSPRSGTGTNEQFF. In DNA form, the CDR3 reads TGTGCCAGCAGCCCCCGCTCCGGGACAGGGACCAATGAGCAGTTCTTC.

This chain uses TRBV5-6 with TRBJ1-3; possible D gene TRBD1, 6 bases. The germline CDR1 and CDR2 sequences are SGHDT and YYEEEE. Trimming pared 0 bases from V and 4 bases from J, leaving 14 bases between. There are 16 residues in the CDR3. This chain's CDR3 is CASSLAQGFAGNTIYF. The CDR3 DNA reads TGTGCCAGCAGCTTGGCACAGGGTTTTGCGGGAAACACCATATATTTT.

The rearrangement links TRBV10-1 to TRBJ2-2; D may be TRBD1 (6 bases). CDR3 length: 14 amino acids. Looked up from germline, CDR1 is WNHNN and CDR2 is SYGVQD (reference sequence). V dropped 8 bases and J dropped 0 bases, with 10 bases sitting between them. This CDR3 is CASGRQANTGELFF. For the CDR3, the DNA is TGCGCCAGCGGGAGACAGGCGAACACCGGGGAGCTGTTTTTT.

For the CDR3, the DNA is TGTGCCAGCTCACCCGGGGACCTCTACGAGCAGTACTTC. Residues: CASSPGDLYEQYF. The gene calls are TRBV18 and TRBJ2-7; D is perhaps TRBD1 or TRBD2 (5 bases each). Trimming took 3 bases from V and 3 from J, leaving 9 bases between them. The germline V gene has CDR1 KGHSH and CDR2 LQKENI. The CDR3 has 13 amino acids.

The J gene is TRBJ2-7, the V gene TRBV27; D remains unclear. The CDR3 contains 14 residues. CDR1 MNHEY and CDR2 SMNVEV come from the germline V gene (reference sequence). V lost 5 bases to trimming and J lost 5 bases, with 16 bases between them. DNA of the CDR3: TGTGCCAGCAGTCTCCGGTCCTTGGGGAACGAGCAGTACTTC. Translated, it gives CASSLRSLGNEQYF.

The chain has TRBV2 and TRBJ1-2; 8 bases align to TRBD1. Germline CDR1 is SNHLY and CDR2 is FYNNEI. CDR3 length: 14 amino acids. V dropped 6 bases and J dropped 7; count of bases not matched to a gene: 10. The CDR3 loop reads CASSSRDRGGGYTF. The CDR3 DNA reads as TGTGCCAGCAGCTCAAGAGACAGGGGAGGTGGCTACACCTTC.

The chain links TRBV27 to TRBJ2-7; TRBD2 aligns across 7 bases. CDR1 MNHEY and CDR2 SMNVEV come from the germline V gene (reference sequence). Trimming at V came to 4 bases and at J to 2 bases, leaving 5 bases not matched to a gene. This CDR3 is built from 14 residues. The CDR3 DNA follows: TGTGCCAGCAGTTCCCGGGGGGTAGCCTACGAGCAGTACTTC. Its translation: CASSSRGVAYEQYF.

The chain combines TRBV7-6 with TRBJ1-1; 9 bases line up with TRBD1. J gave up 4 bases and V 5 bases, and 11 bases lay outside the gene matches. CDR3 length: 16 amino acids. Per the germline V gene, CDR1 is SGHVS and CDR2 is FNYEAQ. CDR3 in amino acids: CASSIGGTGSLTEAFF. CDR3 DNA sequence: TGTGCCAGCAGCATCGGCGGGACAGGGAGCCTCACTGAAGCTTTCTTT.

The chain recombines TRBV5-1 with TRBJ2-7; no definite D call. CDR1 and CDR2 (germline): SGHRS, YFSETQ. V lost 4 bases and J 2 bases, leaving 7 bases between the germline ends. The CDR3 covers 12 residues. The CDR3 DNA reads TGCGCCAGCAGCAGTCAGGCCTACGAGCAGTACTTC. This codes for CASSSQAYEQYF. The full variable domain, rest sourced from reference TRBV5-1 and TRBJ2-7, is KAGVTQTPRYLIKTRGQQVTLSCSPISGHRSVSWYQQTPGQGLQFLFEYFSETQRNKGNFPGRFSGRQFSNSRSEMNVSTLELGDSALYLCASSSQAYEQYFGPGTRLTVT.

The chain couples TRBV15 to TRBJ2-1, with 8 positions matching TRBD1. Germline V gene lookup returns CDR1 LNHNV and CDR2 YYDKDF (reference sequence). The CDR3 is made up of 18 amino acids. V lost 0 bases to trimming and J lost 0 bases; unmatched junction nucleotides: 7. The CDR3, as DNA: TGTGCCACCAGCAGAGAGCTCCCCGGGACAGGCTCCTACAATGAGCAGTTCTTC. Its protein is CATSRELPGTGSYNEQFF.